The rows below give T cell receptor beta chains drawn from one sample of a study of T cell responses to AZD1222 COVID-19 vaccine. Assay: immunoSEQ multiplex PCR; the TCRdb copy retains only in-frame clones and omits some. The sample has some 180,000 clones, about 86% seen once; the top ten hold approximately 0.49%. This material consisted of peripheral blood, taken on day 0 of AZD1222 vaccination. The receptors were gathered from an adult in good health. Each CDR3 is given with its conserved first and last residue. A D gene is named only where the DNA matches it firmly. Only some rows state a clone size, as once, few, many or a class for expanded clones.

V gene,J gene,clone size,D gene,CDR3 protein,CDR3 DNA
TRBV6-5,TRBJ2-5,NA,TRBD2,CASTKTSGGQETQYF,TGTGCCAGCACCAAGACTAGCGGGGGCCAAGAGACCCAGTACTTC
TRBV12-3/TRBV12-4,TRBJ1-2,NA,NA,CASSPQGTNGYTF,TGTGCCAGCAGCCCCCAGGGGACGAATGGCTACACCTTC
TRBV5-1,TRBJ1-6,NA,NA,CASSFGAANSPLHF,TGCGCCAGCAGCTTCGGGGCGGCGAATTCACCCCTCCACTTT
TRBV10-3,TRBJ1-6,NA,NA,CATTGNLNNSPLHF,TGTGCCACTACAGGGAATTTGAATAATTCACCCCTCCACTTT
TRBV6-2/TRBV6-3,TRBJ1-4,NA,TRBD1,CVSSYSTGGVEKLFF,TGTGTCAGCAGTTACTCGACAGGGGGCGTTGAAAAACTGTTTTTT
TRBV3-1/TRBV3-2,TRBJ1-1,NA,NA,CASSQDVGNTEAFF,TGTGCCAGCAGCCAAGATGTAGGGAACACTGAAGCTTTCTTT
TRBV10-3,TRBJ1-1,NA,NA,CAILADMNTEAFF,TGTGCCATCCTTGCAGACATGAACACTGAAGCTTTCTTT
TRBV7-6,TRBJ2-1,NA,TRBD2,CASSLKLAGVSVQFF,TGTGCCAGCAGCCTCAAGCTAGCGGGGGTTTCCGTGCAGTTCTTC
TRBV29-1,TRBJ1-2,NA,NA,CSAWDTDNYGYTF,TGCAGCGCCTGGGATACAGATAACTATGGCTACACCTTC
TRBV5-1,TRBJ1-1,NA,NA,CASSRPLPGGAQNTEAFF,TGCGCCAGCAGCCGACCCCTCCCGGGGGGGGCTCAGAACACTGAAGCTTTCTTT
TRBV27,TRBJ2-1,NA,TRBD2,CASSFGRGAVNEQFF,TGTGCCAGCAGTTTCGGGCGGGGGGCCGTCAATGAGCAGTTCTTC
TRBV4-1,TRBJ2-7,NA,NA,CASSLAGSWGSYEQYF,TGCGCCAGCAGCCTCGCAGGCTCGTGGGGGTCCTACGAGCAGTACTTC
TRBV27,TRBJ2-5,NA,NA,CASSLSGAGAQETQYF,TGTGCCAGCAGTTTATCGGGGGCAGGGGCACAAGAGACCCAGTACTTC
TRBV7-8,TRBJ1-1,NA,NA,CASSSDSSTEAFF,TGTGCCAGCAGCTCGGACAGTAGCACTGAAGCTTTCTTT
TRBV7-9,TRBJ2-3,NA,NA,CASSPKGPDTQYF,TGTGCCAGCAGCCCGAAGGGTCCAGATACGCAGTATTTT
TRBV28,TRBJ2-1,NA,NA,CASRGAGAAYEQFF,TGTGCCAGCAGGGGGGCGGGAGCGGCATATGAGCAGTTCTTC
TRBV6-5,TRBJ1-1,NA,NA,CASSPEGNTEAFF,TGTGCCAGCAGCCCCGAGGGGAACACTGAAGCTTTCTTT
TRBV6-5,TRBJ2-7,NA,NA,CASSPEVISEQYF,TGTGCCAGCAGTCCGGAGGTAATAAGCGAGCAGTACTTC
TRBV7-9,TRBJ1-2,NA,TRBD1,CASSLAGQLDYTF,TGTGCCAGCAGCTTAGCGGGACAGTTAGACTACACCTTC
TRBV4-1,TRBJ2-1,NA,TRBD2,CASSQEELAGGEQFF,TGCGCCAGCAGCCAAGAAGAACTAGCGGGAGGCGAGCAGTTCTTC
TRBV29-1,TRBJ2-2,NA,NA,CSVEDARPGNTGELFF,TGCAGCGTTGAAGATGCGCGGCCAGGGAACACCGGGGAGCTGTTTTTT
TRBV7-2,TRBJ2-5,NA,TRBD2,CASSLRTSGGFRGSAQYF,TGTGCCAGCAGCCTGCGGACTAGCGGGGGGTTCCGGGGATCGGCCCAGTACTTC
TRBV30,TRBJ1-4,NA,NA,CAWSVGSVMNEKLFF,TGTGCCTGGAGTGTAGGTTCAGTTATGAATGAAAAACTGTTTTTT
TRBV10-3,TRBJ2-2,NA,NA,CAISRNTGELFF,TGTGCCATCTCTCGGAACACCGGGGAGCTGTTTTTT
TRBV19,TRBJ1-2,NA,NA,CASSPTGYYGYTF,TGTGCCAGTAGTCCCACTGGGTACTATGGCTACACCTTC
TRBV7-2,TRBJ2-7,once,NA,CASSHGGGPPYEQYF,TGTGCCAGCAGCCATGGGGGGGGCCCGCCCTACGAGCAGTACTTC
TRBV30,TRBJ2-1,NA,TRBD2,CAWSEGGLAGIDEQFF,TGTGCCTGGAGTGAAGGGGGACTAGCGGGAATAGATGAGCAGTTCTTC
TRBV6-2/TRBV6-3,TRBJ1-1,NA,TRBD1,CASIPDRDTEAFF,TGTGCCAGCATCCCCGACAGGGACACTGAAGCTTTCTTT
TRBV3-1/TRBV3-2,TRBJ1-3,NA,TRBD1,CASKRSDRDRGRRNTIYF,TGTGCCAGCAAAAGATCAGACCGGGACAGGGGGCGTCGAAACACCATATATTTT
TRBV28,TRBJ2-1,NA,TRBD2,CASSFRGGEYNEQFF,TGTGCCAGCAGTTTCCGGGGGGGCGAGTACAATGAGCAGTTCTTC
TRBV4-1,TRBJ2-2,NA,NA,CASSQGELGGLTGELFF,TGCGCCAGCAGCCAAGGCGAGCTCGGAGGTCTAACCGGGGAGCTGTTTTTT
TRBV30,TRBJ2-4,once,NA,CAWMGRVAKNIQYF,TGTGCCTGGATGGGGCGGGTTGCCAAAAACATTCAGTACTTC
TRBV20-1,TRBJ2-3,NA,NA,CSAGGPGTDTQYF,TGCAGTGCTGGTGGCCCGGGCACAGATACGCAGTATTTT
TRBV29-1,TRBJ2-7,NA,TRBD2,CSVPAGAYEQYF,TGCAGCGTGCCTGCGGGGGCCTACGAGCAGTACTTC
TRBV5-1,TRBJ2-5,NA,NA,CASSSTIRETQYF,TGCGCCAGCAGCTCCACCATTCGGGAGACCCAGTACTTC
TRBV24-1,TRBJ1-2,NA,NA,CATSVQGEYGYTF,TGTGCCACCAGTGTCCAGGGCGAGTATGGCTACACCTTC
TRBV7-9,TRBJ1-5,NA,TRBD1,CASSRTGGGLGQPQHF,TGTGCCAGCAGCCGGACAGGGGGCGGTTTGGGTCAGCCCCAGCATTTT